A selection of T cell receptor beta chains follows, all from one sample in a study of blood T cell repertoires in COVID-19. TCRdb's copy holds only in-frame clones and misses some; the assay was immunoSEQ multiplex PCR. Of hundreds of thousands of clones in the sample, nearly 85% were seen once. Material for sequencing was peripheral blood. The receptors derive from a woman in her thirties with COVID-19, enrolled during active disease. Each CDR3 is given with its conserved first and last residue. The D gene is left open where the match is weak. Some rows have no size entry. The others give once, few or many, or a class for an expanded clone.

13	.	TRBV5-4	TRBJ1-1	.	TGTGCCAGCAGCCGGGGGTCGAACACTGAAGCTTTCTTT	CASSRGSNTEAFF
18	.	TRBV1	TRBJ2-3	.	TGCACCAGCAGCCAAGCTCGATTTGGGGCGGGGGGCACAGATACGCAGTATTTT	CTSSQARFGAGGTDTQYF
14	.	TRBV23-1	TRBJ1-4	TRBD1	TGCGCCAGCAGTCGGCACAGGGGTCGAGAAAAACTGTTTTTT	CASSRHRGREKLFF
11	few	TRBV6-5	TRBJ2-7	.	TGTGCCAGCGGGGCAGCCTACGAGCAGTACTTC	CASGAAYEQYF
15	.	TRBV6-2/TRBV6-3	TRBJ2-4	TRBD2	TGTGCCAGCAGTTACGGGAGGGTAGGGCAAAACATTCAGTACTTC	CASSYGRVGQNIQYF
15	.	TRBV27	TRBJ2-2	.	TGTGCCAGCAGTTTCTCTCCTCGGGGGACCGGGGAGCTGTTTTTT	CASSFSPRGTGELFF
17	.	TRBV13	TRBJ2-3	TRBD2	TGTGCCAGCAGCTTATCCGGACTAGCGGGAGAGACAGATACGCAGTATTTT	CASSLSGLAGETDTQYF
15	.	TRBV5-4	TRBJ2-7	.	TGTGCCAGCAGCTTGGGGGTAGCGGACTCCTACGAGCAGTACTTC	CASSLGVADSYEQYF
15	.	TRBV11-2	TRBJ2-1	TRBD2	TGTGCCAGCAGCAGACTAGCGGGAGGGGGCAATGAGCAGTTCTTC	CASSRLAGGGNEQFF
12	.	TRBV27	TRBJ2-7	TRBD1	TGTGCCAGCAGGGACAGGGCCTACGAGCAGTACTTC	CASRDRAYEQYF
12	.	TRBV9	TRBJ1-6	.	TGTGCCAGCAGCGTAGAAAGGGGGCCCCTCCACTTT	CASSVERGPLHF
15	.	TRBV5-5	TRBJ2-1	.	TGTGCCAGCAGCTTTCCGGAGACCTACGGGAATGAGCAGTTCTTC	CASSFPETYGNEQFF
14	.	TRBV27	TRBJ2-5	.	TGTGCCAGCAGTTTATCGAGGTACCAAGAGACCCAGTACTTC	CASSLSRYQETQYF
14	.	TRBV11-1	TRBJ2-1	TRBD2	TGTGCCAGCAAGGGTAGCGGGAGGTACAATGAGCAGTTCTTC	CASKGSGRYNEQFF
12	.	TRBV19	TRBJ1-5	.	TGTGCCAGCAGAGGCGGCAATCAGCCCCAGCATTTT	CASRGGNQPQHF
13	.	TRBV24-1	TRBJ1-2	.	TGTGCCACCAGTGGCGTGGGGCACTATGGCTACACCTTC	CATSGVGHYGYTF
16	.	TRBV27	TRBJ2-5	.	TGTGCCAGCAGTTTCGGGCCGGGAAGGGCGGGGGAGACCCAGTACTTC	CASSFGPGRAGETQYF
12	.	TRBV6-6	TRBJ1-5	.	TGTGCCAGCAGCCCGTATGATCAGCCCCAGCATTTT	CASSPYDQPQHF
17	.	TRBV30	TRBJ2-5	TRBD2	TGTGCCTGGAGTGTTTTAGGAGTGGCTAGCGGACAAGAGACCCAGTACTTC	CAWSVLGVASGQETQYF
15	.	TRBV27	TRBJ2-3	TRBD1	TGTGCCAGCAGTTCCCCAGGACAGGGACAAGATACGCAGTATTTT	CASSSPGQGQDTQYF
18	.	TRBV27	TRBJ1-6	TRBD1	TGTGCCAGCAGCACCGGGACAGGGACTGTGACCTATAATTCACCCCTCCACTTT	CASSTGTGTVTYNSPLHF
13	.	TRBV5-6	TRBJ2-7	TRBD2	TGTGCCAGCAGCCCGGGAGGAGTCTACGAGCAGTACTTC	CASSPGGVYEQYF
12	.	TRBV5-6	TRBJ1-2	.	TGTGCCAGCAGCTGGGGGGGAAACGGCTACACCTTC	CASSWGGNGYTF
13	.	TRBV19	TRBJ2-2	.	TGTGCCGAGGAAGGAGGGAACACCGGGGAGCTGTTTTTT	CAEEGGNTGELFF
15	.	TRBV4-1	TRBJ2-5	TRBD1	TGCGCCAGCAGCCACCACTCGGACAGGGAAGAGACCCAGTACTTC	CASSHHSDREETQYF
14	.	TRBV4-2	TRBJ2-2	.	TGTGCCAGCAGCCCTTCGATGATCACTGGGGAGCTGTTTTTT	CASSPSMITGELFF
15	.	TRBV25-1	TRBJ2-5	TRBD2	TGTGCCAGCAGTGAACCAACGGGAGGAGGGGAGACCCAGTACTTC	CASSEPTGGGETQYF
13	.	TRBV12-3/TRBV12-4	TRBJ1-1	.	TGTGCCAGCAGTTTTAGAGTGAACACTGAAGCTTTCTTT	CASSFRVNTEAFF
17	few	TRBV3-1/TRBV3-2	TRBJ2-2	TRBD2	TGTGCCAGCAGCGGACTAGCGGGAGGGCGACACACCGGGGAGCTGTTTTTT	CASSGLAGGRHTGELFF
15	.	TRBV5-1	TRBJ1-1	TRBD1	TGCGCCAGCAGCTTAGAAGGACAGGGGACCACTGAAGCTTTCTTT	CASSLEGQGTTEAFF
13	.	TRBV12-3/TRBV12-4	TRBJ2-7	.	TGTGCCAGCAGTTCCCTAAGTGGGACTGAGCAGTACTTC	CASSSLSGTEQYF
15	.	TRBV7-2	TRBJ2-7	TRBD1	TGTGCCAGCAGCTTCAGACAGGGGGTCCCCTACGAGCAGTACTTC	CASSFRQGVPYEQYF
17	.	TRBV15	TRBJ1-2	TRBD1	TGTGCCACCAGCAGAACTCCGGTAGGTTCGGGACAGGAGGGCTACACCTTC	CATSRTPVGSGQEGYTF
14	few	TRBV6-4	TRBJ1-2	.	TGTGCCAGCAGGCCCTCGGGAGGGGCCTGGGGCTACACCTTC	CASRPSGGAWGYTF
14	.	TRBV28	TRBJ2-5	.	TGTGCCAGCAGTTTCGGCGGGATCCAAGAGACCCAGTACTTC	CASSFGGIQETQYF
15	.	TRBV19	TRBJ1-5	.	TGTGCCAGTAGTACACAGGGAGGGGGAAATCAGCCCCAGCATTTT	CASSTQGGGNQPQHF
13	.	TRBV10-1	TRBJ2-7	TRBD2	TGCGCCGCATTCTCGGGAGGGCCAGAGGAGCAGTACTTC	CAAFSGGPEEQYF
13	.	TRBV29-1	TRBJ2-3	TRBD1	TGCAGCGTTGAACAGGGGGCGAAAGATACGCAGTATTTT	CSVEQGAKDTQYF
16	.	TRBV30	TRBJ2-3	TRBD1	TGTGCCTGGAGTGGCCCCCGGGACAGGGGGCTGGATACGCAGTATTTT	CAWSGPRDRGLDTQYF
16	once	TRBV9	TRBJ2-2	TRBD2	TGTGCCAGCAGCGAAACTAGCGGGATGGGCACCGGGGAGCTGTTTTTT	CASSETSGMGTGELFF
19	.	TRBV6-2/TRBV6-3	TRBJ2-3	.	TGTGCCAGCAGTTACGACTCGCGGGTCCGAGTAGCTAGCACAGATACGCAGTATTTT	CASSYDSRVRVASTDTQYF
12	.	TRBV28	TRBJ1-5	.	TGTGCCAGCAGCCCCCCCAGTCAGCCCCAGCATTTT	CASSPPSQPQHF
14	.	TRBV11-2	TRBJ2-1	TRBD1	TGTGCCAGCAGCCGCCGGGACAGGGATGGTGAGCAGTTCTTC	CASSRRDRDGEQFF
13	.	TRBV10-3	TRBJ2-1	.	TGTGCCATCACTCGACAGAGCTCGAATGAGCAGTTCTTC	CAITRQSSNEQFF
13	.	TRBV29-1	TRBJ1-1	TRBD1	TGCAGCGCTTACTCCGGGACAGACTTAGAAGCTTTCTTT	CSAYSGTDLEAFF
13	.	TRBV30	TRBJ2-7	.	TGTGCCTGGAGTGTCGGACACGAATACGAGCAGTACTTC	CAWSVGHEYEQYF
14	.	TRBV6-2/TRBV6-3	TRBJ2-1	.	TGTGCCAGCAGCCGGGACACCCTCTACAATGAGCAGTTCTTC	CASSRDTLYNEQFF
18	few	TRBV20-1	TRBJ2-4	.	TGCAGTGCTAGTTGGGGCCAGGCCCTGAGGTCAGCCAAAAACATTCAGTACTTC	CSASWGQALRSAKNIQYF
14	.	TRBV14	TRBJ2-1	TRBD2	TGTGCCAGCAGCCAAGCGGGGGGATCGAATGAGCAGTTCTTC	CASSQAGGSNEQFF